The 17 T cell receptor beta chains in this list originate from one sample, sequenced in a study of graft-versus-host responses after intestinal transplantation. Sequencing was performed with immunoSEQ multiplex PCR; in TCRdb, only in-frame clones are kept and a portion is missing. The sample has about 82,000 clones; around 93% are singletons. These receptors' antigens are unknown. The sequencing used unstimulated CD4+ T cells sorted from spleen or lymph node cells, collected before transplant. The receptors were gathered from a human donor who was the organ donor for an intestinal transplant.

This rearrangement joins TRBV19 to TRBJ1-3; the match to TRBD1 covers 8 bases. CDR3 length: 13 residues. In germline, CDR1 is LNHDA, CDR2 SQIVND (reference sequence). The ends lost 10 bases at V and 8 bases at J; junction bases unmatched: 10. The CDR3 is CAIGQGVGDTIYF. The CDR3 DNA reads TGTGCCATCGGACAGGGTGTCGGCGACACCATATATTTT.

This clone showed up just once. The chain employs TRBV30 and TRBJ1-6, with TRBD1 as a possible D gene (6 bases). The CDR3 has 13 residues. Germline V gene lookup returns CDR1 GTSNPN and CDR2 SVGIG (reference sequence). The ends were cut back, 6 bases at V and 6 bases at J, with 12 bases in the middle. CDR3 sequence (DNA): TGTGCCTGCCAGAGGACAGCTAATTCACCCCTCCACTTT. Amino acid sequence: CACQRTANSPLHF.

The chain employs TRBV28 and TRBJ2-7; TRBD1 matches 9 bases. J was trimmed by 3 bases and V by 5 bases; bases with no gene match: 8. The germline CDR1 and CDR2 sequences are MDHEN and SYDVKM. There are 15 residues in the CDR3. The CDR3 is CASSAGTGNYYEQYF. CDR3 sequence (DNA): TGTGCCAGCAGTGCCGGGACAGGGAACTACTACGAGCAGTACTTC.

J is TRBJ2-1 and V is TRBV10-3, with 9 bases aligning to TRBD2. The CDR3 extends over 13 amino acids. V lost 4 bases to trimming and J lost 8 bases; unmatched junction nucleotides: 3. The germline V gene encodes CDR1 ENHRY and CDR2 SYGVKD. Here the CDR3 DNA reads TGTGCCATCAGTGCAGCGGGAGGTGATGAGCAGTTCTTC. Amino acids: CAISAAGGDEQFF.

This rearrangement joins TRBV5-1 to TRBJ2-1, with D possibly matching TRBD2 (6 bases). This CDR3 is 15 amino acids long. Germline loops: CDR1 SGHRS, CDR2 YFSETQ. V was cut by 1 base and J by 4 bases, with 12 bases left in between. CDR3 DNA sequence: TGCGCCAGCAGCTTGCCTATCGGGACTTACAATGAGCAGTTCTTC. Translating gives CASSLPIGTYNEQFF.

V is TRBV10-1 and J is TRBJ2-6; D is perhaps TRBD1 (5 bases). CDR1 is WNHNN, CDR2 SYGVQD, per germline (reference sequence). CDR3 length: 15 residues. V lost 0 bases and J lost 2, with 5 bases in between. The chain's CDR3 is CASSESGAGANVLTF. CDR3 bases: TGCGCCAGCAGTGAGTCAGGGGCTGGGGCCAACGTCCTGACTTTC.

V gene TRBV25-1 combines with J gene TRBJ2-1; 10 bases agree with TRBD1. The CDR3 is made up of 16 amino acids. Per germline, CDR1 MGHDK and CDR2 SYGVNS. Trimming cost V 3 bases and J 2 bases; bases outside gene matches: 4. CDR3: CASSELGQGAYNEQFF. The CDR3 bases are TGTGCCAGCAGTGAGCTTGGACAGGGGGCCTACAATGAGCAGTTCTTC.

The chain combines TRBV11-1 with TRBJ2-1; 9 bases align to TRBD2. This CDR3 region has 16 residues. The germline gives CDR1 SGHAT, CDR2 FQDESV (reference sequence). V shed 2 bases and J 6 bases; nucleotides not matched to a gene: 8. The CDR3 sequence: CASSLRLAGSRNEQFF. CDR3 DNA: TGTGCCAGCAGCTTAAGGCTAGCGGGGAGTCGCAATGAGCAGTTCTTC.

With regard to this clone: The identical CDR3 is also encoded by other nucleotide sequences in the sample. V and J are TRBV15 and TRBJ1-4, with 9 bases matching TRBD1. The CDR3 totals 16 residues. Trimming cost V 3 bases and J 6 bases; bases outside gene matches: 8. The germline V gene encodes CDR1 LNHNV and CDR2 YYDKDF (reference sequence). In DNA form, the CDR3 reads TGTGCCACCAGCAGGGGGTTTGACAGGGGGTATGAAAAACTGTTTTTT. Encoded protein: CATSRGFDRGYEKLFF.

The V call is TRBV7-9, the J call TRBJ2-4; D might be TRBD2 (6 bases). V lost 7 bases and J 0 bases, leaving 16 bases between the germline ends. Germline assignment: CDR1 SEHNR and CDR2 FQNEAQ (reference sequence). CDR3 length: 16 amino acids. In DNA form, the CDR3 reads TGTGCCAGCACAACCGGGGGAATTAGAGCCAAAAACATTCAGTACTTC. It is translated as CASTTGGIRAKNIQYF.

The chain uses TRBV6-1 and TRBJ1-5; D uncertain. Trimming cost V 0 bases and J 2 bases, with 8 bases left between them. The germline CDR1 and CDR2 sequences are MNHNS and SASEGT. The CDR3 contains 15 residues. The CDR3 nucleotides are TGTGCCAGCAGTGAAGCCCAGACTGGCAATCAGCCCCAGCATTTT. Translation: CASSEAQTGNQPQHF.

The V call is TRBV28, the J call TRBJ1-5; TRBD1 is a possible D gene (5 bases). CDR1 MDHEN and CDR2 SYDVKM come from the germline V gene. V was cut by 2 bases and J by 6 bases, with 11 bases left in between. This CDR3 has 14 amino acids. CDR3: CASSLAQGGQPQHF. The DNA for the CDR3 is TGTGCCAGCAGTTTAGCGCAGGGAGGTCAGCCCCAGCATTTT. The full variable domain, completed using reference TRBV28 and TRBJ1-5, is DVKVTQSSRYLVKRTGEKVFLECVQDMDHENMFWYRQDPGLGLRLIYFSYDVKMKEKGDIPEGYSVSREKKERFSLILESASTNQTSMYLCASSLAQGGQPQHFGDGTRLSIL.

The V and J genes are TRBV6-5 and TRBJ1-2; 9 nucleotides align to TRBD1. Germline V gene data show CDR1 as MNHEY and CDR2 as SVGAGI. The junction had 3 bases not matched to a gene; V was cut back by 2 bases and J by 5 bases. The CDR3 runs to 14 residues. The CDR3 spells CASSYGTGMYGYTF. The CDR3, as DNA: TGTGCCAGCAGTTACGGGACAGGGATGTATGGCTACACCTTC.

This clone occurred once. This rearrangement joins TRBV5-1 to TRBJ2-1; 7 bases align to TRBD1. Germline assignment: CDR1 SGHRS and CDR2 YFSETQ. The CDR3 runs 18 residues. The ends lost 4 bases at V and 8 bases at J; junction bases unmatched: 21. The CDR3 bases are TGCGCCAGCAGCCAAGTCCGGGACAGCCTAAACTCGGGCGATGAGCAGTTCTTC. Translating it yields CASSQVRDSLNSGDEQFF.

V usage is TRBV5-1 and J usage is TRBJ1-5, with D possibly matching TRBD1 (6 bases). CDR1 is SGHRS and CDR2 is YFSETQ in the germline V gene. Trimming took 4 bases from V and 3 from J, leaving 17 bases between them. The CDR3 sequence is 16 residues long. CDR3 DNA sequence: TGCGCCAGCAGCGAGGGACAAGGGGGGGTCAATCAGCCCCAGCATTTT. Its protein is CASSEGQGGVNQPQHF.

J is TRBJ1-2 and V is TRBV10-3; 9 bases agree with TRBD1. CDR3 size: 19 residues. The germline gives CDR1 ENHRY, CDR2 SYGVKD. V lost 0 bases to trimming and J lost 6 bases; unmatched junction nucleotides: 17. The CDR3 loop reads CAISESITGGAKGGNGYTF. The CDR3 DNA reads TGTGCCATCAGTGAGTCAATAACAGGGGGCGCAAAAGGGGGAAATGGCTACACCTTC.

V and J are TRBV27 and TRBJ2-1, with TRBD2 identical over 12 bases. V lost 2 bases to trimming and J lost 7 bases; unmatched junction nucleotides: 6. The germline gives CDR1 MNHEY, CDR2 SMNVEV (reference sequence). This CDR3 has 16 residues. The CDR3 DNA is TGTGCCAGCAGTTTACCGACTAGCGGGAGAGGTAATGAGCAGTTCTTC. It translates to CASSLPTSGRGNEQFF.